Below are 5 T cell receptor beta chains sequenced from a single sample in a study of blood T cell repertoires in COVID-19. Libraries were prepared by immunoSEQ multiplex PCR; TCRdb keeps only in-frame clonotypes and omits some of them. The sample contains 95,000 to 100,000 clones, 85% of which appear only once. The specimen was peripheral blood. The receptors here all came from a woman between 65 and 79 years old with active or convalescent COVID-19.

CDR3 loop: CASSRTGANEQFF. The DNA of the CDR3 is TGTGCCAGCAGCAGAACAGGGGCCAATGAGCAGTTCTTC. This sequence joins TRBV7-2 and TRBJ2-1; TRBD1 agrees at 7 bases. After removal of 5 bases from V and 6 bases from J, the junction contained 4 bases not matched to a gene. The CDR3 covers 13 residues. Germline V lookup: CDR1 SGHTA, CDR2 FQGNSA.

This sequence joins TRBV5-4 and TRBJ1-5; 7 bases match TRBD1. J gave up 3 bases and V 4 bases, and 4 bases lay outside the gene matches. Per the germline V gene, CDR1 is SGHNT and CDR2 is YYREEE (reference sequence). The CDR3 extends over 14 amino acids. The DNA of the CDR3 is TGTGCCAGCAGCCCAGGGACAGACAATCAGCCCCAGCATTTT. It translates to CASSPGTDNQPQHF.

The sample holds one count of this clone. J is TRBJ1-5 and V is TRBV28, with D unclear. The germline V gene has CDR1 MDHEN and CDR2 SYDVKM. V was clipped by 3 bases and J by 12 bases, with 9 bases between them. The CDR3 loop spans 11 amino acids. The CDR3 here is CASSFAESQHF. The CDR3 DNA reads TGTGCCAGCAGTTTCGCCGAGAGCCAGCATTTT.

CDR3 bases: TGTGCCAGCAGCCAAGAACCCCGGCTAGCGGGAGGGTCGCAGAATGAGCAGTTCTTC. This translates into CASSQEPRLAGGSQNEQFF. The rearrangement links TRBV14 to TRBJ2-1, with 12 bases aligning to TRBD2. V dropped 0 bases and J dropped 7; count of bases not matched to a gene: 13. The CDR3 contains 19 residues. Germline CDR1 reads SGHDN; CDR2 reads FVKESK.

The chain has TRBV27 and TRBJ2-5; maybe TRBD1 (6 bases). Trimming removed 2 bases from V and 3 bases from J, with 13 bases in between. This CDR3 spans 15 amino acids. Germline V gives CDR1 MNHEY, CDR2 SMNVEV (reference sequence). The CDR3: CASSLMSTGEETQYF. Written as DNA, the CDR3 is TGTGCCAGCAGTTTAATGTCGACAGGAGAAGAGACCCAGTACTTC.